These T cell receptor beta chains were read from a single sample in a study of molecular identifiers for immune sequencing clone quantification. TCRdb itself ran the PCR reads through MiXCR, one entry per CDR3 protein. The table lists about half a million distinct CDR3 sequences, over 20% of them singletons. Sequenced: naive CD8+ T cells from blood, with Jurkat cell RNA spiked in. Receptors were obtained from a human donor in good health. Some libraries in this study had Jurkat cell RNA spiked in. Both conserved end residues are part of each CDR3. D genes are given only for firm matches. Expanded clones are given a class, and other clones once, few, many or no size at all.

few	TRBD1	TRBJ2-7	TRBV7-2	TGTGCCAGCAGCTTAGACCGGGACAGGCACTACGAGCAGTACTTC	CASSLDRDRHYEQYF
many	TRBD2	TRBJ2-7	TRBV19	TGTGCCAGTACCCCCGGGGGGGGCCATTACGAGCAGTACTTC	CASTPGGGHYEQYF
NA	NA	TRBJ1-1	TRBV2	TGTGCCAGCAGTGAGACACAGGAGAACACTGAAGCTTTCTTT	CASSETQENTEAFF
many	NA	TRBJ1-6	TRBV27	TGTGCCAGCAGTAACAACCCGCAAATTTCACCCCTCCACTTT	CASSNNPQISPLHF
NA	TRBD1	TRBJ1-4	TRBV6-4	TGTGCCAGCCAGGGGGACTCTAATGAAAAACTGTTTTTT	CASQGDSNEKLFF
few	TRBD1	TRBJ1-1	TRBV4-3	TGCGCCAGCAGCCAAGATTCTCTGGGACAGGGGAGTGTGATCACTGAAGCTTTCTTT	CASSQDSLGQGSVITEAFF
many	NA	TRBJ1-4	TRBV7-2	TGTGCCAGCAGCTCCAGAGACAGTCTGCGTGAAAAACTGTTTTTT	CASSSRDSLREKLFF
NA	TRBD1	TRBJ1-1	TRBV7-9	TGTGCCAGCAGCTCGGGACAGGGGCCCACTGAAGCTTTCTTT	CASSSGQGPTEAFF
few	TRBD1	TRBJ2-5	TRBV11-2	TGTGCCAGCAGACGGGACAGGGGGTTCGAGACCCAGTACTTC	CASRRDRGFETQYF
NA	NA	TRBJ2-1	TRBV6-5	TGTGCCAGCAGTTACCAGGGGAGGGTAGGGAATGAGCAGTTCTTC	CASSYQGRVGNEQFF
few	TRBD2	TRBJ2-1	TRBV7-2	TGTGCCAGCACCCATAGCGGGGGGCCCTACAATGAGCAGTTCTTC	CASTHSGGPYNEQFF
NA	NA	TRBJ2-2	TRBV9	TGTGCCAACAGCGTAGGTTCTTTGGGGGGAGACCCGAACACCGGGGAGCTGTTTTTT	CANSVGSLGGDPNTGELFF
NA	TRBD2	TRBJ2-5	TRBV12-3/TRBV12-4	TGTGCCAGCAGTTCAACCGGACTAGAGCAGACCCAGTACTTC	CASSSTGLEQTQYF
few	TRBD1	TRBJ2-7	TRBV25-1	TGTGCCAGCTGGGCAGGGGGCCTCGAGCAGTACTTC	CASWAGGLEQYF
NA	NA	TRBJ1-1	TRBV7-6	TGTGCCAGCTTAGCTGACGCCCCGGGGACTGAAGCTTTCTTT	CASLADAPGTEAFF
many	NA	TRBJ2-7	TRBV7-2	TGTGCCAGCAGCTCCGGAGAAGTGGTAGAGCAGTACTTC	CASSSGEVVEQYF
few	NA	TRBJ2-7	TRBV20-1	TGCAGTGCTAGAGATCAATCGGAATTCTCCTACGAGCAGTACTTC	CSARDQSEFSYEQYF
many	TRBD2	TRBJ2-7	TRBV29-1	TGCAGCGGGCTACTAGCGGGAGCCCTCGAGCAGTACTTC	CSGLLAGALEQYF
many	NA	TRBJ1-5	TRBV20-1	TGCAGTGCTACCCAAACAGGAGTCAATCAGCCCCAGCATTTT	CSATQTGVNQPQHF
few	NA	TRBJ2-3	TRBV11-2	TGTGCCAGCAGCTTGGCGGCAGGGTACACAGATACGCAGTATTTT	CASSLAAGYTDTQYF
NA	TRBD2	TRBJ2-1	TRBV29-1	TGCAGCAGCGCGGCGGGGGGGCGCTTCAATGAGCAGTTCTTC	CSSAAGGRFNEQFF
few	NA	TRBJ1-2	TRBV19	TGTGCCAGCTCGGACGATCATGGCTACACCTTC	CASSDDHGYTF
NA	NA	TRBJ2-2	TRBV12-3/TRBV12-4	TGTGCCAGCGGTTTAATTTGGTCGGGTGAATCTGGGGAGCTGTTTTTT	CASGLIWSGESGELFF
few	NA	TRBJ1-1	TRBV27	TGTGCCAGCAGCGGAAGGGGGGGGGGAGCTTTCTTT	CASSGRGGGAFF
many	NA	TRBJ2-3	TRBV20-1	TGCAGTGCTAGAGACAAAGGGGGACCCCGCACAGATACGCAGTATTTT	CSARDKGGPRTDTQYF
many	NA	TRBJ2-7	TRBV30	TGTGCCTGGGGACACCCCTACGAGCAGTACTTC	CAWGHPYEQYF
few	TRBD2	TRBJ2-7	TRBV20-1	TGCAGTGCTAGAGTACTAGCGACCAATTACGAGCAGTACTTC	CSARVLATNYEQYF
few	NA	TRBJ2-1	TRBV19	TGTGCCAGTAGATTTGGAAGCGGCTACAATGAGCAGTTCTTC	CASRFGSGYNEQFF
few	NA	TRBJ1-1	TRBV6-5	TGTGCCAGCAGTTACTACGGAGAAGCTTTCTTT	CASSYYGEAFF
few	NA	TRBJ2-7	TRBV20-1	TGCAGTGCTAGCGGGACGGCATCCTACGAGCAGTACTTC	CSASGTASYEQYF
many	TRBD2	TRBJ2-7	TRBV3-1	TGTGCCAGCAGCCAAACCGGGACTAGCGGGTCGGAGCAGTACTTC	CASSQTGTSGSEQYF
NA	NA	TRBJ2-1	TRBV24-1	TGTGCCACCAGCCCGGGACTCATGGTAAATGAGCAGTTCTTC	CATSPGLMVNEQFF
many	NA	TRBJ1-5	TRBV20-1	TGCAGTGCTAGAGATGGGGTCAGGGTGAGCAATCAGCCCCAGCATTTT	CSARDGVRVSNQPQHF
many	NA	TRBJ2-7	TRBV5-1	TGCGCCAGCAGTTATACAGGGAATGGGGAGCAGTACTTC	CASSYTGNGEQYF
many	NA	TRBJ2-3	TRBV7-9	TGTGCCAGCGCCCTGGATACGCAGTATTTT	CASALDTQYF
few	TRBD1	TRBJ1-1	TRBV13	TGTGCCAGCAGCTTACCCACAGGGGGCTGGGAAGCTTTCTTT	CASSLPTGGWEAFF
few	NA	TRBJ1-1	TRBV2	TGTGCCAGCAGTGCCAGGGTTCTGATGGACACTGAAGCTTTCTTT	CASSARVLMDTEAFF
many	NA	TRBJ2-7	TRBV29-1	TGCAGCTACCGGGACATTACTTACGAGCAGTACTTC	CSYRDITYEQYF
once	NA	TRBJ2-1	TRBV29-1	TGCAGCGTTGAATCGACTAGCTCCTACAATGAGCAGTTCTTC	CSVESTSSYNEQFF
few	NA	TRBJ2-5	TRBV19	TGTGCCAGTAGTCCCGGGAACAGAAACCAAGAGACCCAGTACTTC	CASSPGNRNQETQYF
many	NA	TRBJ2-3	TRBV7-6	TGTGCCAGCAGCTTAGCGATCCTAGACCCTACGCAGTATTTT	CASSLAILDPTQYF
many	NA	TRBJ1-1	TRBV6-2/TRBV6-3	TGTGCCAGCAGTTTTGGGACGGCATACACTGAAGCTTTCTTT	CASSFGTAYTEAFF
few	TRBD1	TRBJ2-1	TRBV2	TGTGCCAGCAGTGAAGGGTCTTGGACAGGTTTTTCCTACAATGAGCAGTTCTTC	CASSEGSWTGFSYNEQFF
many	NA	TRBJ1-6	TRBV7-8	TGTGCCAGCAGCTTAGTGTTGCACTCCTATAATTCACCCCTCCACTTT	CASSLVLHSYNSPLHF
NA	NA	TRBJ1-2	TRBV18	TGTGCCAGCTCACCCAATGACAGAGCCCGAAGCAAAGACTATGGCTACACCTTC	CASSPNDRARSKDYGYTF
many	NA	TRBJ2-6	TRBV4-3	TGCGCCAGCAGCCAAGATGTGTCCAACGTCCTGACTTTC	CASSQDVSNVLTF
few	TRBD1	TRBJ1-2	TRBV30	TGTGCCTGGAGTTTCACAGGGGAGGTTGGCTACACCTTC	CAWSFTGEVGYTF
few	NA	TRBJ1-2	TRBV5-4	TGTGCCAGCAGCTTGGAGGTACACGAGAACTATGGCTACACCTTC	CASSLEVHENYGYTF
NA	TRBD1	TRBJ2-7	TRBV27	TGTGCCAGCAGGATGACAGGGGGGGAGGGCTACGAGCAGTACTTC	CASRMTGGEGYEQYF
many	TRBD1	TRBJ2-5	TRBV6-6	TGTGCCAGCAGTTACCCGGAAGACAGGGTTCTAGAGACCCAGTACTTC	CASSYPEDRVLETQYF
many	NA	TRBJ2-3	TRBV9	TGTGCCAGCAGCGTAGCTTCTAGACCAGATACGCAGTATTTT	CASSVASRPDTQYF
NA	NA	TRBJ2-1	TRBV19	TGTGCCAGTAGTGCCGGGATCAATGAGCAGTTCTTC	CASSAGINEQFF
few	TRBD2	TRBJ2-3	TRBV27	TGTGCCAGCAGGATAGGCGGGAGCTACACAGATACGCAGTATTTT	CASRIGGSYTDTQYF
few	TRBD2	TRBJ2-1	TRBV30	TGTGCCTGGAGCGGGGGGGGGCGGAGCCGCTCCTACAATGAGCAGTTCTTC	CAWSGGGRSRSYNEQFF
many	TRBD2	TRBJ2-1	TRBV30	TGTGCCTGGGTCCGGACTAGCCCCTACAATGAGCAGTTCTTC	CAWVRTSPYNEQFF
many	TRBD1	TRBJ2-5	TRBV4-1	TGCGCCAGCAGGCCGGGACAGGGGTTTGGCCAAGAGACCCAGTACTTC	CASRPGQGFGQETQYF
few	TRBD2	TRBJ2-3	TRBV27	TGTGCCAGCACCCCTATCTGGCTAGCGGGGGTTGGAGATACGCAGTATTTT	CASTPIWLAGVGDTQYF
NA	NA	TRBJ2-7	TRBV4-3	TGCGCCAGCAGCCCTACCGGACCGGGGTTGCCCTACGAGCAGTACTTC	CASSPTGPGLPYEQYF
many	NA	TRBJ1-1	TRBV6-2/TRBV6-3	TGTGCCAGCAGTTTACTGACAGCGAACACTGAAGCTTTCTTT	CASSLLTANTEAFF